This T cell receptor (beta chain) was found in a study of Ad26.COV2.S vaccination and SARS-CoV-2 variants. The ends lost 3 bases at V and 8 bases at J; junction bases unmatched: 4. The CDR3 loop spans 14 amino acids. Germline V gene sequence: CDR1 MNHNS, CDR2 SASEGT. Method: immunoSEQ multiplex PCR; TCRdb's copy keeps in-frame clones and lacks some. The sample contains around 400,000 clones, approximately 92% of which appear only once. Noted treatment: 15 to 20 received Ad26.COV2.S at low or high dose, single or two shots; a few received placebo; per-sample allocation not given. The investigators took samples on day 63 after the first vaccine or placebo injection.

Sequences were derived from peripheral blood, sampled in a trial of Ad26.COV2.S vaccine versus placebo. This TCR was sampled from a person aged 18 to 59 who received the Ad26.COV2.S COVID-19 vaccine or a placebo. J is TRBJ2-1 and V is TRBV6-1; 10 bases align to TRBD1. The CDR3 is CASSEDRGDYEQFF. The DNA of the CDR3 is TGTGCCAGCAGTGAGGACAGGGGGGACTATGAGCAGTTCTTC.